Below, 27 T cell receptor beta chains from the same sample are listed, as sequenced in a study of T cell responses to AZD1222 COVID-19 vaccine. Produced via immunoSEQ multiplex PCR; TCRdb's table is partial and in-frame only. Here the sample spans 99,000 or so clones, around 89% being singletons. The source was peripheral blood, collected on day 0 of AZD1222 vaccination. These receptors were taken from an adult in good health.

The rearrangement joins TRBV6-1 to TRBJ1-2, with D hard to call. The CDR3 has 14 residues. Germline CDR1 and CDR2: MNHNS and SASEGT. The V and J ends lost 0 bases and 5 bases respectively, with 10 bases between them. The CDR3 DNA follows: TGTGCCAGCAGTGAAGCTCTTCAGAGGTATGGCTACACCTTC. Its translation: CASSEALQRYGYTF.

By frequency in the sample, this clone is medium-sized (0.01 to 0.1%). The chain recombines TRBV19 with TRBJ1-5; D uncertain. CDR1 and CDR2 (germline): LNHDA, SQIVND (reference sequence). The germline V and J ends were trimmed by 1 base and 6 bases, with 7 bases remaining between them. The CDR3 has 13 residues. The CDR3 region is CASSIGVSQPQHF. CDR3 in DNA: TGTGCCAGTAGTATAGGTGTTTCTCAGCCCCAGCATTTT.

This clone was detected only once. The chain combines TRBV11-3 with TRBJ2-2; D gene unclear. Germline CDR1 reads SGHNT; CDR2 reads YENEEA. The CDR3 extends over 13 amino acids. V was pared by 1 base and J by 4 bases, with 4 bases between. This CDR3 is CASSLGITGELFF. The CDR3 DNA follows: TGTGCCAGCAGCTTAGGCATCACCGGGGAGCTGTTTTTT.

V gene TRBV2 combines with J gene TRBJ2-2; possibly TRBD2 for D (5 bases). With 5 bases removed from V and 1 base from J, the gap between germline ends came to 14 bases. This CDR3 region has 16 residues. Germline V gene lookup returns CDR1 SNHLY and CDR2 FYNNEI. The CDR3 loop reads CASSLEAPGNTGELFF. CDR3 in DNA: TGTGCCAGCAGTTTGGAGGCCCCCGGGAACACCGGGGAGCTGTTTTTT.

V usage is TRBV12-3 or TRBV12-4 and J usage is TRBJ2-3; no clear D. The ends were cut back, 6 bases at V and 5 bases at J, with 6 bases in the middle. The CDR3 is 11 residues long. The DNA for the CDR3 is TGTGCCAGCAGACGACTAGATACGCAGTATTTT. It specifies CASRRLDTQYF.

This clone has just a few counts. The V call is TRBV7-9, the J call TRBJ1-1; unclear D gene. V lost 4 bases, J lost 0 bases, and 15 bases lay in between. The CDR3 extends over 16 amino acids. The germline gives CDR1 SEHNR, CDR2 FQNEAQ (reference sequence). The CDR3 loop is CASSSQGDPLNTEAFF. The DNA for the CDR3 is TGTGCCAGCAGCTCCCAAGGTGATCCCCTGAACACTGAAGCTTTCTTT.

The rearrangement links TRBV6-5 to TRBJ2-1; D unclear. The CDR3 extends over 14 amino acids. Trimming removed 6 bases from V and 1 base from J, with 10 bases in between. CDR1 and CDR2 from the germline V gene are MNHEY and SVGAGI. CDR3 DNA sequence: TGTGCCAGCAGCTTCCAGGAATCCTACAATGAGCAGTTCTTC. It translates to CASSFQESYNEQFF.

The rearrangement joins TRBV24-1 to TRBJ2-3; 9 nucleotides align to TRBD2. Germline V CDR1 and CDR2: KGHDR, SFDVKD. The CDR3 length is 13 residues. The junction had 4 bases not matched to a gene; V was cut back by 5 bases and J by 8 bases. The CDR3 DNA reads TGTGCCACCAGTGGTGTAGCGGGAGCTACGCAGTATTTT. This encodes CATSGVAGATQYF.

This clone has just one count. The chain couples TRBV7-9 to TRBJ2-7; TRBD1 matches 9 bases. The CDR3 covers 13 residues. The junction had 7 bases not matched to a gene; V was cut back by 8 bases and J by 5 bases. Germline assignment: CDR1 SEHNR and CDR2 FQNEAQ (reference sequence). CDR3 sequence reads: CASGTGWGNEQYF. The CDR3, as DNA: TGTGCCAGCGGGACAGGGTGGGGGAACGAGCAGTACTTC.

The V and J genes are TRBV4-1 and TRBJ2-2; D is unresolved. The CDR3 covers 15 residues. V dropped 0 bases and J dropped 3 bases, with 8 bases sitting between them. Germline V gives CDR1 MGHRA, CDR2 YSYEKL. CDR3 bases: TGCGCCAGCAGCCAAGAGGTTAAAGACACCGGGGAGCTGTTTTTT. It is translated as CASSQEVKDTGELFF.

This clone was counted between two and nine times. V and J are TRBV24-1 and TRBJ2-2; D is undetermined. Trimming took off 3 bases at V and 6 bases at J, with 7 bases between the two ends. The germline V gene encodes CDR1 KGHDR and CDR2 SFDVKD. The CDR3 is 13 amino acids. This CDR3 is CATSDGWAGELFF. DNA of the CDR3: TGTGCCACCAGTGATGGATGGGCCGGGGAGCTGTTTTTT.

This chain uses TRBV7-2 with TRBJ2-5, with a weak D call TRBD2 (6 bases). Germline CDR1 and CDR2: SGHTA and FQGNSA. With 3 bases removed from V and 5 bases from J, the gap between germline ends came to 10 bases. The CDR3 has 13 residues. CDR3 sequence: CASSFSGEETQYF. In DNA form, the CDR3 reads TGTGCCAGCAGCTTTAGCGGTGAGGAGACCCAGTACTTC.

The rearrangement joins TRBV11-2 to TRBJ1-1, with D unresolved. V was pared by 1 base and J by 0 bases, with 9 bases between. The germline V gene encodes CDR1 SGHAT and CDR2 FQNNGV. The CDR3 length is 15 residues. The CDR3 bases are TGTGCCAGCAGCTTAGTTGGGCCAATGAACACTGAAGCTTTCTTT. It specifies CASSLVGPMNTEAFF.

J is TRBJ2-3 and V is TRBV28; D uncertain. The CDR3 length is 13 residues. V was cut by 2 bases and J by 1 base, with 4 bases left in between. Per germline, CDR1 MDHEN and CDR2 SYDVKM. The CDR3 DNA follows: TGTGCCAGCAGTTTACGGCGCACAGATACGCAGTATTTT. Translation: CASSLRRTDTQYF.

This chain uses TRBV4-1 with TRBJ1-5, with D possibly being TRBD1 (5 bases). Per germline, CDR1 MGHRA and CDR2 YSYEKL. The ends were cut back, 0 bases at V and 1 base at J, with 7 bases in the middle. The CDR3 loop spans 15 amino acids. The CDR3 coding sequence is TGCGCCAGCAGCCAAGAGTGGACAAGCAATCAGCCCCAGCATTTT. Amino acids: CASSQEWTSNQPQHF.

The chain joins TRBV5-1 to TRBJ1-4; perhaps TRBD1 as D (5 bases). V lost 3 bases, J lost 8 bases, and 11 bases lay in between. Germline CDR1 reads SGHRS; CDR2 reads YFSETQ. The CDR3 sequence is 13 residues long. The chain's CDR3 is CASSSPQGEKLFF. In DNA, the CDR3 is TGCGCCAGCAGCTCACCCCAGGGAGAAAAACTGTTTTTT. Drawing the rest from reference TRBV5-1 and TRBJ1-4, the complete variable domain is KAGVTQTPRYLIKTRGQQVTLSCSPISGHRSVSWYQQTPGQGLQFLFEYFSETQRNKGNFPGRFSGRQFSNSRSEMNVSTLELGDSALYLCASSSPQGEKLFFGSGTQLSVL.

Points on this clone: Because the CDR3 is missing its conserved closing phenylalanine or tryptophan, this is likely a read error. Other nucleotide sequences in the sample specify the same CDR3. J is TRBJ1-6 and V is TRBV11-2; TRBD1 might be the D (6 bases). The CDR3 spans 14 residues. Germline V CDR1 and CDR2: SGHAT, FQNNGV. The V end was cut by 5 bases, the J end by 15 bases, with 20 bases between. CDR3 region: CASSLVLGAGDLHL. In DNA form, the CDR3 reads TGTGCCAGCAGCCTTGTATTAGGGGCAGGGGACCTCCACCTT.

The genes are TRBV4-1 and TRBJ1-4; the D is unclear. Germline values: CDR1 MGHRA, CDR2 YSYEKL. This CDR3 spans 18 amino acids. V was cut by 0 bases and J by 1 base, with 15 bases left in between. The CDR3 protein is CASSQERRTVGTNEKLFF. The CDR3 region has the DNA TGCGCCAGCAGCCAAGAAAGAAGAACGGTGGGAACTAATGAAAAACTGTTTTTT.

The rearrangement joins TRBV5-1 to TRBJ2-7, with 7 bases matching TRBD1. The CDR3 sequence is 14 residues long. V shed 2 bases and J 2 bases; nucleotides not matched to a gene: 4. Germline V lookup: CDR1 SGHRS, CDR2 YFSETQ. CDR3 protein: CASSLLGTAYEQYF. In nucleotides, the CDR3 is TGCGCCAGCAGCTTACTCGGGACAGCCTACGAGCAGTACTTC.

This chain connects TRBV11-1 to TRBJ2-7; 7 bases line up with TRBD1. Germline values: CDR1 SGHAT, CDR2 FQDESV (reference sequence). CDR3 length: 16 residues. V was clipped by 1 base and J by 0 bases; unmatched bases: 6. CDR3 nucleotide sequence: TGTGCCAGCAGCTTAGGGTCAGGGGGAAGCTCCTACGAGCAGTACTTC. Translating it yields CASSLGSGGSSYEQYF.

Worth noting for this clone: In this CDR3 the conserved last residue, phenylalanine or tryptophan, is missing, so a read error is likely. The J gene is TRBJ1-6, the V gene TRBV10-2, with D perhaps TRBD1 (5 bases). CDR3 length: 15 residues. Germline V CDR1 and CDR2: WSHSY, SAAADI. Trimming removed 0 bases at V and 6 bases at J, with 9 bases between. The CDR3 sequence: CASSESGEGNSPLHL. DNA of the CDR3: TGCGCCAGCAGTGAGTCGGGGGAGGGTAATTCACCCCTCCACCTT.

The chain is built from TRBV5-8 and TRBJ2-1; 13 nucleotides agree with TRBD2. CDR1 is SGHTS and CDR2 is YDEGEE in the germline V gene. The CDR3 spans 16 residues. V lost 5 bases and J lost 5; bases outside the gene matches: 7. The chain's CDR3 is CASSRLAGGLDNEQFF. Here the CDR3 DNA reads TGTGCCAGCAGTCGACTAGCGGGGGGCCTTGACAATGAGCAGTTCTTC. Using reference TRBV5-8 and TRBJ2-1 for the parts outside the CDR3, the full variable domain is EAGVTQSPTHLIKTRGQQATLRCSPISGHTSVYWYQQALGLGLQFLLWYDEGEERNRGNFPPRFSGRQFPNYSSELNVNALELEDSALYLCASSRLAGGLDNEQFFGPGTRLTVL.

There are many counts of this clone. The genes are TRBV13 and TRBJ1-1; D remains unclear. The germline CDR1 and CDR2 sequences are PRHDT and FYEKMQ (reference sequence). The CDR3 extends over 12 amino acids. Trimming shortened V by 1 base and J by 5 bases, and 5 bases separated the two germline ends. Written as DNA, the CDR3 is TGTGCCAGCAGCTTAGAAGGGACTGAAGCTTTCTTT. This gives the protein CASSLEGTEAFF.

This chain uses TRBV5-6 with TRBJ2-3, with TRBD2 identical over 8 bases. Germline CDR1 reads SGHDT; CDR2 reads YYEEEE. This CDR3 has 14 residues. V was clipped by 4 bases and J by 8 bases; unmatched bases: 9. CDR3 sequence reads: CASSPRGGLGTQYF. CDR3 sequence (DNA): TGTGCCAGCAGCCCCCGGGGGGGCCTAGGTACGCAGTATTTT. Together with reference TRBV5-6 and TRBJ2-3, the CDR3 gives the full variable domain: DAGVTQSPTHLIKTRGQQVTLRCSPKSGHDTVSWYQQALGQGPQFIFQYYEEEERQRGNFPDRFSGHQFPNYSSELNVNALLLGDSALYLCASSPRGGLGTQYFGPGTRLTVL.

V and J are TRBV27 and TRBJ1-4, with a tentative D call TRBD1 (6 bases). The CDR3 covers 16 residues. V lost 2 bases to trimming and J lost 6 bases, with 16 bases between them. Germline V lookup: CDR1 MNHEY, CDR2 SMNVEV (reference sequence). CDR3 sequence: CASSLRPDRVYEKLFF. The CDR3 coding sequence is TGTGCCAGCAGTTTACGTCCGGACAGAGTCTATGAAAAACTGTTTTTT.

This clone is labeled large. This CDR3 reads CASSLVSPYNEQFF. The CDR3 DNA sequence: TGTGCCAGCAGTTTGGTATCCCCATACAATGAGCAGTTCTTC. The chain joins TRBV27 to TRBJ2-1; D is ambiguous. Between the trimmed V and J ends, which lost 3 bases and 4 bases, there was a span of 10 bases. The germline V gene has CDR1 MNHEY and CDR2 SMNVEV (reference sequence). The length of the CDR3 is 14 residues.

This clone came up once. The chain has TRBV7-2 and TRBJ2-3; D remains unclear. The CDR3 has 15 residues. Germline loops: CDR1 SGHTA, CDR2 FQGNSA. V was clipped by 2 bases and J by 0 bases, with 9 bases between them. CDR3 residues: CASSLLGQSTDTQYF. CDR3 sequence (DNA): TGTGCCAGCAGCTTACTTGGGCAGAGCACAGATACGCAGTATTTT.